A selection of T cell receptor beta chains follows, all from one sample in a study of post-analysis software for immune sequencing data. Using its own MiXCR run on the PCR reads, TCRdb lists one record per CDR3 protein. The table lists about 770,000 distinct CDR3 sequences, around 46% of them singletons. Source material: blood. These receptors originate from a girl aged 5-17 years with multiple sclerosis. CDR3s include the opening cysteine and the closing phenylalanine or tryptophan. D genes are given only for firm matches. Clone size is stated in some rows and not others, as once, few, many or a class when expanded.

j_call: TRBJ2-7; d_call: .; clone_size: few; v_call: TRBV5-5; cdr3_nt: TGTGCCAGCAGCGGACAGGGACTCCTAGCGGGTGAGCAGTACTTC; cdr3_aa: CASSGQGLLAGEQYF
j_call: TRBJ2-4; d_call: .; clone_size: .; v_call: TRBV28; cdr3_nt: TGTGCCAGCAGTTTACACCCGGCCAAAAACATTCAGTACTTC; cdr3_aa: CASSLHPAKNIQYF
j_call: TRBJ1-5; d_call: .; clone_size: few; v_call: TRBV12-3/TRBV12-4; cdr3_nt: TGTGCCAGCAGTTACCGGGGATCTAGCAATCAGCCCCAGCATTTT; cdr3_aa: CASSYRGSSNQPQHF
j_call: TRBJ2-1; d_call: .; clone_size: few; v_call: TRBV30; cdr3_nt: TGTGCCTGGATCCCCCCTCGACTAGTTTCCCGCAATGAGCAGTTCTTC; cdr3_aa: CAWIPPRLVSRNEQFF
j_call: TRBJ1-5; d_call: .; clone_size: .; v_call: TRBV12-3/TRBV12-4; cdr3_nt: TGTGCCAGCAGTTTTATTACGGGGGGCAATCAGCCCCAGCATTTT; cdr3_aa: CASSFITGGNQPQHF
j_call: TRBJ1-1; d_call: .; clone_size: .; v_call: TRBV10-3; cdr3_nt: TGTGCCGCAGGGAACACTGAAGCTTTCTTT; cdr3_aa: CAAGNTEAFF
j_call: TRBJ2-7; d_call: .; clone_size: few; v_call: TRBV7-6; cdr3_nt: TGTGCCAGCAGCTCAGAGGGACTGCCCTACGAGCAGTACTTC; cdr3_aa: CASSSEGLPYEQYF
j_call: TRBJ1-5; d_call: TRBD1; clone_size: few; v_call: TRBV20-1; cdr3_nt: TGCAGTGCTAGAAAGACAGGGGGCAATCAGCCCCAGCATTTT; cdr3_aa: CSARKTGGNQPQHF
j_call: TRBJ2-4; d_call: TRBD2; clone_size: .; v_call: TRBV7-2; cdr3_nt: TGTGCCAGCAGACCGCCGGGACTAGTGGATCAGTACTTC; cdr3_aa: CASRPPGLVDQYF
j_call: TRBJ2-1; d_call: TRBD2; clone_size: .; v_call: TRBV11-1; cdr3_nt: TGTGCCAGCAGCCGTGGACTAGCGGGAAGGAATGAGCAGTTCTTC; cdr3_aa: CASSRGLAGRNEQFF
j_call: TRBJ1-2; d_call: .; clone_size: .; v_call: TRBV4-1; cdr3_nt: TGCGCCAGCAGCCAACCCGTGAACCCCAAAGATGGCTACACCTTC; cdr3_aa: CASSQPVNPKDGYTF
j_call: TRBJ2-7; d_call: TRBD2; clone_size: .; v_call: TRBV6-2/TRBV6-3; cdr3_nt: TGTGCCAGCAGTGCTAGCGGGAGAAACGACGAGCAGTACTTC; cdr3_aa: CASSASGRNDEQYF
j_call: TRBJ2-3; d_call: TRBD2; clone_size: .; v_call: TRBV5-5; cdr3_nt: TGTGCCAGCAGCCTGGGACTAGTCATCGGGCCAGATACGCAGTATTTT; cdr3_aa: CASSLGLVIGPDTQYF
j_call: TRBJ1-2; d_call: TRBD1; clone_size: once; v_call: TRBV24-1; cdr3_nt: TGTGCCACCAGTGATTCATGGACAGGGGAGAATGGCTACACCTTC; cdr3_aa: CATSDSWTGENGYTF
j_call: TRBJ1-5; d_call: .; clone_size: .; v_call: TRBV24-1; cdr3_nt: TGTGCCACCAGTGACGCAAGACAGACAGATCAGCCCCAGCATTTT; cdr3_aa: CATSDARQTDQPQHF
j_call: TRBJ2-7; d_call: .; clone_size: few; v_call: TRBV29-1; cdr3_nt: TGCAGCGTTCGGGCTTTGGGGGTGGGCGAGCAGTACTTC; cdr3_aa: CSVRALGVGEQYF
j_call: TRBJ1-1; d_call: .; clone_size: .; v_call: TRBV6-1; cdr3_nt: TGTGCCAGCAGTGAAAGGGGCCAGAGGACTGAAGCTTTCTTT; cdr3_aa: CASSERGQRTEAFF
j_call: TRBJ2-7; d_call: .; clone_size: .; v_call: TRBV20-1; cdr3_nt: TGCAGTGCGGCGCGGGGACGGTCCCCCTCCTACGAGCAGTACTTC; cdr3_aa: CSAARGRSPSYEQYF
j_call: TRBJ1-5; d_call: .; clone_size: .; v_call: TRBV12-3/TRBV12-4; cdr3_nt: TGTGCCAGCAGTATCCAAGGGGGGCCCCAGCATTTT; cdr3_aa: CASSIQGGPQHF
j_call: TRBJ1-2; d_call: .; clone_size: .; v_call: TRBV7-9; cdr3_nt: TGTGCCAGCAGCTCCCACGACTATGGCTACACCTTC; cdr3_aa: CASSSHDYGYTF
j_call: TRBJ2-3; d_call: TRBD2; clone_size: few; v_call: TRBV7-9; cdr3_nt: TGTGCCAGCAGCCTTTCTGGGGCTAGCGGAACAGATACGCAGTATTTT; cdr3_aa: CASSLSGASGTDTQYF
j_call: TRBJ2-7; d_call: .; clone_size: .; v_call: TRBV12-3/TRBV12-4; cdr3_nt: TGTGCCAGCAGCCCTACAGCGACCTACGAGCAGTACTTC; cdr3_aa: CASSPTATYEQYF
j_call: TRBJ2-7; d_call: .; clone_size: .; v_call: TRBV20-1; cdr3_nt: TGCAGTGCTAGAGATCGAGTCCCCTACGAGCAGTACTTC; cdr3_aa: CSARDRVPYEQYF
j_call: TRBJ1-2; d_call: .; clone_size: .; v_call: TRBV9; cdr3_nt: TGTGCCAGCAGCGTCACAGGGAAGTATGGCTACACCTTC; cdr3_aa: CASSVTGKYGYTF
j_call: TRBJ2-7; d_call: .; clone_size: few; v_call: TRBV4-2; cdr3_nt: TGTGCCAGCAGCCAAGAACGACTAGGCTACGAGCAGTACTTC; cdr3_aa: CASSQERLGYEQYF
j_call: TRBJ2-5; d_call: TRBD2; clone_size: .; v_call: TRBV4-1; cdr3_nt: TGCGCCAGCAGCCTCAGCGGAGGAGCGGGAACAGAGACCCAGTACTTC; cdr3_aa: CASSLSGGAGTETQYF
j_call: TRBJ1-1; d_call: TRBD1; clone_size: few; v_call: TRBV27; cdr3_nt: TGTGCCAGCAGTTTACCTCGGACAGGGGCGACAATTGAAGCTTTCTTT; cdr3_aa: CASSLPRTGATIEAFF